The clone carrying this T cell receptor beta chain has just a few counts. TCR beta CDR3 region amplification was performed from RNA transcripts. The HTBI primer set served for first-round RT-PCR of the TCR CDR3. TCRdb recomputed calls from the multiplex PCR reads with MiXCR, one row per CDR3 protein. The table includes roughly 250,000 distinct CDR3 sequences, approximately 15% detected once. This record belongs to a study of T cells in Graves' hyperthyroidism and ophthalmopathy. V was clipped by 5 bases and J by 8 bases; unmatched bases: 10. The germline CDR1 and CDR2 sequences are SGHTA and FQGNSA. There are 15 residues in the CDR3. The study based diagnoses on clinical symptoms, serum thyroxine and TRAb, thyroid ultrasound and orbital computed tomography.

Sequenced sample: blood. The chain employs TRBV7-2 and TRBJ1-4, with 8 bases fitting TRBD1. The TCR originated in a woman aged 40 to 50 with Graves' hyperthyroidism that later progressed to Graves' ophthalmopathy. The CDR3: CASSPLGQGTEKLFF. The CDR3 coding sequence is TGTGCCAGCAGCCCCCTTGGACAGGGAACCGAAAAACTGTTTTTT.